This TCR beta chain was identified in a study of T cell responses to AZD1222 COVID-19 vaccine. Study-wide results and caveats: Spike was spanned by vaccine-associated CD4 TCRs, which were dominant at 160-218 and 743-854. In a largely white British group with more females than males, clonal diversity was possibly underestimated. A reported finding is that nearly half of spike-specific TCRs target unmutated variant regions. Without day 14 samples, only post-peak T cell repertoires were studied.

Germline trimming cut 0 bases from V and 0 bases from J; bases unmatched to any gene: 1. CDR3 size: 15 residues. CDR1 SGHAT and CDR2 FQNNGV come from the germline V gene. In regard to this clone: Its antigen is not identified.

Libraries were prepared by immunoSEQ multiplex PCR; TCRdb keeps only in-frame clonotypes and omits some of them. The top ten hold around 0.58% of the sample, which has about 260,000 clones, approximately 95% seen once. Material: peripheral blood, obtained on day 0 of AZD1222 vaccination. The chain employs TRBV11-2 and TRBJ2-5; 7 positions agree with TRBD1. The receptor was derived from an adult in good health. Here the CDR3 DNA reads TGTGCCAGCAGCTTAGATGGGACAGACCAAGAGACCCAGTACTTC. This encodes CASSLDGTDQETQYF.